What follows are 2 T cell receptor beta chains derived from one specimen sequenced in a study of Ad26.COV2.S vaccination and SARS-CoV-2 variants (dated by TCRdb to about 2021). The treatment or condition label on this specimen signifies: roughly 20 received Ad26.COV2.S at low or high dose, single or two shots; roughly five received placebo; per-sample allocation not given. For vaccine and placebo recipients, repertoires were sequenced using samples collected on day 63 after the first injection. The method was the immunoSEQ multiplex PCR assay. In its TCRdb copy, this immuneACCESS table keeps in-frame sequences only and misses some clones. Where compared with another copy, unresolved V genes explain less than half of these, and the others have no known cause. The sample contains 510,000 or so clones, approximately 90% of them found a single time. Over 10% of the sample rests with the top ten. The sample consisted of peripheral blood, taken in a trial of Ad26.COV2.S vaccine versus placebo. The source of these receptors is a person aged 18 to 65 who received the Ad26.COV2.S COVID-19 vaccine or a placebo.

Here the CDR3 reads CASSRPLAGVGGNTGELFF. In DNA form, the CDR3 reads TGTGCCAGCAGCCGCCCGCTAGCGGGAGTAGGGGGCAACACCGGGGAGCTGTTTTTT. The J gene is TRBJ2-2, the V gene TRBV7-3, with 10 positions matching TRBD2. J lost 2 bases, V lost 5 bases, and 14 bases had no gene match. Germline lookup yields CDR1 SGHTA and CDR2 FQGTGA. This CDR3 is 19 amino acids long.

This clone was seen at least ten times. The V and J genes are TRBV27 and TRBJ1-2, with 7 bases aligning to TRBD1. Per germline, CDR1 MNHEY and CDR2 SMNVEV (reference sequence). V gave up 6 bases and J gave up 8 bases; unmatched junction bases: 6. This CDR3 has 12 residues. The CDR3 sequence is CASRRQGGGYTF. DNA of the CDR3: TGTGCCAGCAGAAGGCAGGGGGGAGGCTACACCTTC.